This TCR beta chain was sequenced during a study of blood T cells in healthy people across ages. Extractions gave at least 6 micrograms of total RNA per sample. A sample-barcoded 5' primer and a J-beta primer mix were used in a second PCR of roughly 7 to 11 cycles. Every cDNA molecule bore a tag from a template-switch adaptor containing 12 random nucleotides. Using its own MiXCR run on the 5' RACE reads, TCRdb lists one record per CDR3 protein. The sample has 850,000 to 950,000 distinct CDR3 sequences; around 26% are singletons. Germline values: CDR1 SGHTA, CDR2 FQGNSA. The CDR3 is 13 residues long. V was cut by 5 bases and J by 13 bases, with 15 bases left in between. This clonotype was counted a few times.

The material sequenced was blood. The receptor comes from an elderly woman in good health. The chain joins TRBV7-2 to TRBJ1-6; D is perhaps TRBD1 (6 bases). The CDR3 DNA sequence: TGTGCCAGCAGCCTTCGGACAGATATCCCCCTCCACTTT. It is translated as CASSLRTDIPLHF.